The clone carrying this T cell receptor beta chain was found many times. This sample holds PBMCs from 10 ml fresh peripheral blood. RNA transcripts yielded amplified TCR beta CDR3 regions. When the TCR CDR3 underwent first-round RT-PCR, the HTBI primer set was used. TCRdb recomputed calls from the multiplex PCR reads with MiXCR, one row per CDR3 protein. The sample yields around 400,000 distinct CDR3 sequences, 15% to 17% seen once. This sample was included in a study of T cells in Graves' hyperthyroidism and ophthalmopathy. With 9 bases removed from V and 6 bases from J, the gap between germline ends came to 12 bases. This CDR3 region has 13 residues. Germline CDR1 is MDHEN and CDR2 is SYDVKM.

The specimen sequenced was blood. V is TRBV28 and J is TRBJ1-6; D gene unclear. This receptor was identified in a young woman with Graves' hyperthyroidism that later progressed to Graves' ophthalmopathy. The CDR3 loop reads CASLSVSNSPLHF. The CDR3 DNA is TGTGCCAGTCTGTCCGTCAGTAATTCACCCCTCCACTTT.